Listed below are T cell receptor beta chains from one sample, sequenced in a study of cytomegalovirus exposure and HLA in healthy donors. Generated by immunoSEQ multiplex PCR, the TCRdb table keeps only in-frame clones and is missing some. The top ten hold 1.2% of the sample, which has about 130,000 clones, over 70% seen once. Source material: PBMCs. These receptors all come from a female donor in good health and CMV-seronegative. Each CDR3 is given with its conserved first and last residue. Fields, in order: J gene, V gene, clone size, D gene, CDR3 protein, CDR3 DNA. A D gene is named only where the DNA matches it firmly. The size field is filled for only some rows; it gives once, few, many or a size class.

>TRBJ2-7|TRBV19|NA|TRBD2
CASSPRLAGSSYEQYF
TGTGCCAGTAGTCCACGACTAGCGGGGAGCTCCTACGAGCAGTACTTC
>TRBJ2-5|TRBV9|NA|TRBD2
CASSGQPGLAGGRETQYF
TGTGCCAGCAGCGGACAACCGGGACTAGCGGGGGGGCGGGAGACCCAGTACTTC
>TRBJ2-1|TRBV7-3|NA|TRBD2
CASSLGGGEHEQFF
TGTGCCAGCAGCTTGGGCGGGGGGGAGCATGAGCAGTTCTTC
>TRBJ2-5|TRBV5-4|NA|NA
CASSFELETQYF
TGTGCCAGCAGCTTTGAACTTGAGACCCAGTACTTC
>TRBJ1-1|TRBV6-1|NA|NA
CASQMNTEAFF
TGTGCCAGTCAAATGAACACTGAAGCTTTCTTT
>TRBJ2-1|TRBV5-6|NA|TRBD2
CASSLTSGRPGEQFF
TGTGCCAGCAGCCTGACTAGCGGGAGGCCCGGTGAGCAGTTCTTC
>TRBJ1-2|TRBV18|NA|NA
CASSPPTARYGYTF
TGTGCCAGCTCACCACCGACAGCCCGGTATGGCTACACCTTC
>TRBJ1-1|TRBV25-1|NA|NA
CASSPAGMNTEAFF
TGTGCCAGCAGTCCAGCAGGGATGAACACTGAAGCTTTCTTT
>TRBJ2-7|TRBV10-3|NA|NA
CAISEGAGASYEQYF
TGTGCCATCAGTGAAGGAGCGGGCGCCTCCTACGAGCAGTACTTC
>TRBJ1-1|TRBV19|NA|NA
CASSMYRGSNTEAFF
TGTGCCAGTAGTATGTATAGGGGGTCCAACACTGAAGCTTTCTTT
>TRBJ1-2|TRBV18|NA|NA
CASSGRNYGYTF
TGTGCCAGCTCGGGCAGAAACTATGGCTACACCTTC
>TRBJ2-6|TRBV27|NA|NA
CASSGQINSGANVLTF
TGTGCCAGCAGCGGACAGATAAACTCTGGGGCCAACGTCCTGACTTTC
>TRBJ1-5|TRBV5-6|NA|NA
CASSYGGDQPQHF
TGTGCCAGCAGCTACGGCGGAGATCAGCCCCAGCATTTT
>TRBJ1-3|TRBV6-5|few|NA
CASSYREGGNTIYF
TGTGCCAGCAGTTACAGGGAGGGTGGAAACACCATATATTTT
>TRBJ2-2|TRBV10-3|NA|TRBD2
CAIGSGSRIGELFF
TGTGCCATCGGTAGCGGGAGTAGGATCGGGGAGCTGTTTTTT
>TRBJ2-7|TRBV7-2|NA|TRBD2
CASSLQVAGARYEQYF
TGTGCCAGCAGCTTACAGGTAGCGGGAGCGCGTTACGAGCAGTACTTC
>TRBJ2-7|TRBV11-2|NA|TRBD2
CASSPVNRLAGRTYEQYF
TGTGCCAGCAGCCCAGTCAATCGACTAGCGGGAAGGACCTACGAGCAGTACTTC
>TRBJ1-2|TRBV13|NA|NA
CASSLGLTWDYGYTF
TGTGCCAGCAGCTTGGGTTTGACTTGGGACTATGGCTACACCTTC
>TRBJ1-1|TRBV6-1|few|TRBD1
CASLRGTGGSTEAFF
TGTGCCAGCCTCAGAGGGACAGGGGGGAGCACTGAAGCTTTCTTT
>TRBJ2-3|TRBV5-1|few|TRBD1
CASGDRSTDTQYF
TGCGCCAGCGGGGACAGAAGCACAGATACGCAGTATTTT
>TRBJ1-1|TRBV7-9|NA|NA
CASSLAGEMDTEAFF
TGTGCCAGCAGCTTAGCAGGGGAAATGGACACTGAAGCTTTCTTT
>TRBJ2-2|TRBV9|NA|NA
CASSGEGWGGPNTGELFF
TGTGCCAGCAGTGGAGAGGGTTGGGGGGGGCCGAACACCGGGGAGCTGTTTTTT
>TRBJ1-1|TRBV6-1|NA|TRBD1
CASRDRGSRGTEAFF
TGTGCCAGCAGGGACAGGGGTTCACGTGGAACTGAAGCTTTCTTT
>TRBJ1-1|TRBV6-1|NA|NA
CASSAWRNTEAFF
TGTGCCAGCTCAGCTTGGAGGAACACTGAAGCTTTCTTT
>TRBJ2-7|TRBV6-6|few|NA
CASSYSRQVAEQYF
TGTGCCAGCAGTTACTCACGACAGGTAGCCGAGCAGTACTTC
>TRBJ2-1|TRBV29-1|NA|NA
CSGESGWTNEQFF
TGCAGCGGCGAGAGCGGTTGGACCAATGAGCAGTTCTTC
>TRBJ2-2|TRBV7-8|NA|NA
CASSLRRDYTGELFF
TGTGCCAGCAGCTTAAGGCGGGACTACACCGGGGAGCTGTTTTTT
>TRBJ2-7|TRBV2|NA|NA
CASSEIYESYEQYF
TGTGCCAGCAGTGAAATTTACGAGTCCTACGAGCAGTACTTC
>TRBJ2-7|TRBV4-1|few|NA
CASSPFGAGEQYF
TGCGCCAGCAGCCCCTTCGGGGCGGGGGAGCAGTACTTC
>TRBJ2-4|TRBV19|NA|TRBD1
CASRTGGAYIQYF
TGTGCCAGTAGGACAGGGGGCGCGTACATTCAGTACTTC
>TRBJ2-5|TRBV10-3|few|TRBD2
CAIKASGSQQETQYF
TGTGCCATCAAGGCTAGCGGGAGTCAACAAGAGACCCAGTACTTC
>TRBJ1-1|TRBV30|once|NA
CAWSVPGLTEAFF
TGTGCCTGGAGTGTACCGGGGTTAACTGAAGCTTTCTTT
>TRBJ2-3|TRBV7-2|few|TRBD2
CASTKRTSGSFSDTQYF
TGTGCCAGCACCAAGCGGACTAGCGGGAGTTTCTCAGATACGCAGTATTTT
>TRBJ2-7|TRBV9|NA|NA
CASSPPRRDFNEQYF
TGTGCCAGCAGCCCCCCGCGCAGGGATTTCAACGAGCAGTACTTC
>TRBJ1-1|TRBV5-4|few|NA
CASSSDWNTEAFF
TGTGCCAGCAGCTCCGACTGGAACACTGAAGCTTTCTTT
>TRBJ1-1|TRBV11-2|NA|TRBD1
CASSQGVQAFF
TGTGCCAGCAGCCAGGGGGTTCAAGCTTTCTTT
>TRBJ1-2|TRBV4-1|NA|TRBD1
CASSRSGTGKSGYTF
TGCGCCAGCAGCCGCTCCGGGACAGGGAAATCCGGCTACACCTTC
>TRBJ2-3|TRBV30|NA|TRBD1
CAFRDRGTDTQYF
TGTGCCTTCCGGGACAGGGGAACAGATACGCAGTATTTT
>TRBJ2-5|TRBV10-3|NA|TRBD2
CAISAGLAPQETQYF
TGTGCCATCAGTGCCGGACTAGCCCCCCAAGAGACCCAGTACTTC
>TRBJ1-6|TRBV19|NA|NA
CASRNSGTRVRSPLHF
TGTGCCAGTAGAAACTCCGGGACAAGAGTCAGGTCACCCCTCCACTTT
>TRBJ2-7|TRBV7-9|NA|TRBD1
CASGTGPYEQYF
TGTGCCAGCGGGACAGGGCCCTACGAGCAGTACTTC
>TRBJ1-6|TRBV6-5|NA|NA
CASSPFPGSSPLHF
TGTGCCAGCAGCCCCTTTCCGGGGAGTTCACCCCTCCACTTT
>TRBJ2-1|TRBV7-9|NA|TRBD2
CASSGLANEQFF
TGTGCCAGCAGCGGACTAGCCAATGAGCAGTTCTTC
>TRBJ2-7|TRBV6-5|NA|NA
CASSSPRGVVYF
TGTGCCAGCAGCTCCCCCCGGGGAGTGGTTTACTTC
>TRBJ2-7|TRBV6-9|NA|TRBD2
CASRPRQLAGGPYEQYF
TGTGCCAGCAGACCCCGGCAACTAGCGGGGGGTCCGTACGAGCAGTACTTC
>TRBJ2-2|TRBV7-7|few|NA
CASSDRQGGYGELFF
TGTGCCAGCAGCGACAGACAGGGAGGTTACGGGGAGCTGTTTTTT
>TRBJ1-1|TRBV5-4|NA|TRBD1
CASSLADRANTEAFF
TGTGCCAGCAGCTTGGCGGACAGGGCGAACACTGAAGCTTTCTTT
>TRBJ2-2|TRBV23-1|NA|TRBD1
CASSSVTGAGELFF
TGCGCCAGCAGTTCTGTCACAGGGGCCGGGGAGCTGTTTTTT
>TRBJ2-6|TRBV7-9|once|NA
CASSLDRNYGSGANVLTF
TGTGCCAGCAGCTTAGATCGGAACTACGGCTCTGGGGCCAACGTCCTGACTTTC
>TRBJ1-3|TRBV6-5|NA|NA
CASRQGTGNTIYF
TGTGCCAGCAGACAGGGAACGGGAAACACCATATATTTT
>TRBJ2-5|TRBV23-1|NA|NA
CARRSGSETQYF
TGCGCCAGACGATCAGGATCCGAGACCCAGTACTTC
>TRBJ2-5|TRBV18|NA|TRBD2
CASSRLAGETQYF
TGTGCCAGCTCACGACTAGCGGGAGAGACCCAGTACTTC
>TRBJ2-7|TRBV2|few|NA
CASSPSLQHYEQYF
TGTGCCAGCAGCCCATCCCTACAGCACTACGAGCAGTACTTC
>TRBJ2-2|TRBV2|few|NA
CASSVEGGHGELFF
TGTGCCAGCAGTGTTGAAGGGGGACACGGGGAGCTGTTTTTT
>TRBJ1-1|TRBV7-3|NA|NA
CASSFQRDKEAFF
TGTGCCAGCAGCTTCCAGCGGGACAAGGAAGCTTTCTTT